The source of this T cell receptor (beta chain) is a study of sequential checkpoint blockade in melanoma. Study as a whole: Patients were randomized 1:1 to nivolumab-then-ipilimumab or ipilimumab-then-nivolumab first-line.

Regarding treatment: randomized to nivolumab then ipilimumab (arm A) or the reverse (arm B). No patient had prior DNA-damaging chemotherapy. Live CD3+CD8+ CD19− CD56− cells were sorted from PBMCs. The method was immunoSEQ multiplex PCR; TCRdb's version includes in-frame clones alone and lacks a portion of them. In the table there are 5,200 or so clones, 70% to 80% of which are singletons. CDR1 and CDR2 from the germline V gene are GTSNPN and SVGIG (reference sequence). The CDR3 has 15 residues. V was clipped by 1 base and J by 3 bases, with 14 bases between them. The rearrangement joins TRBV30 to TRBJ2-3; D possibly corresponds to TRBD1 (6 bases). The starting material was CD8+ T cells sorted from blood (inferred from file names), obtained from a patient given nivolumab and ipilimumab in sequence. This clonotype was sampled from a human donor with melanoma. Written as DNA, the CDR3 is TGTGCCTGGAGTGCCGGACAGTTTTGGACAGATACGCAGTATTTT. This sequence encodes CAWSAGQFWTDTQYF.